This entry describes one T cell receptor (beta chain). Its specificity is not known. This CDR3 is 15 amino acids long. Germline CDR1 is SGHDT and CDR2 is YYEEEE. V was clipped by 0 bases and J by 1 base, with 10 bases between them. This sample stems from a study of graft-versus-host responses after intestinal transplantation. Study background: Among the recipients, all got anti-thymocyte globulin induction and then tacrolimus and steroids for about 3 years. Study-wide points: Peak levels of circulating GvH clones tracked with early post-transplant HvG declines. The marrow of recipients harbored GvH clones, and ileum or blood showed some of them first.

The method was immunoSEQ multiplex PCR; TCRdb's version includes in-frame clones alone and lacks a portion of them. The sample carries 80,000 to 95,000 clones, roughly 91% recorded once. The sample in question was unstimulated CD8+ T cells sorted from spleen or lymph node cells, obtained before intestinal transplant. The gene calls are TRBV5-6 and TRBJ1-2; maybe TRBD1 (5 bases). The TCR sequence derives from a human donor who received an intestinal transplant. CDR3 in amino acids: CASSLGWGDNYGYTF. CDR3 nucleotide sequence: TGTGCCAGCAGCTTGGGCTGGGGGGATAACTATGGCTACACCTTC.